This TCR beta chain was captured in a study of identical twins. Study conclusions and caveats: The study found that models underestimated out-of-frame TCR alpha sharing in monozygotic twins. The abundant beta clonotypes from cord blood had fewer insertions, and memory repertoires had none of this. When twins shared out-of-frame alpha sequences, those sequences had excess low generation probability.

CDR3 length: 18 amino acids. CDR1 and CDR2 (germline): SGHRS, YFSETQ. Unmatched junction bases numbered 11, after V lost 3 bases and J lost 6 bases. Among all donors, each was a healthy Caucasian. Turning to this clonotype: The target antigen is unknown.

In TCRdb, the 5' RACE reads were re-called with MiXCR into one record per CDR3 protein. The data contain about 700,000 distinct CDR3 sequences, around 6.1% of them seen just once; the ten biggest clones take up approximately 2%. The sample was naive T cells sorted from blood. This clonotype was obtained from a man between 18 and 29 years old in good health. V is TRBV5-1 and J is TRBJ2-3; 15 bases are shared with TRBD2. CDR3 DNA sequence: TGCGCCAGCAGCTGGGGACTAGCGGGAGGACCCATCAGGGATACGCAGTATTTT. Translated: CASSWGLAGGPIRDTQYF.